The 11 T cell receptor beta chains below were found in one sample sequenced in a study of blood T cell repertoires in COVID-19. Data came from immunoSEQ multiplex PCR; TCRdb stores just in-frame clones and leaves some out. This table holds 110,000 to 150,000 clones, roughly 80% found once. Sequenced sample: peripheral blood. These receptors came from a woman older than 75 in a cohort sampled during active or convalescent COVID-19.

The chain is built from TRBV3-1 (or the pseudogene TRBV3-2) and TRBJ2-5; 9 positions agree with TRBD1. Germline V gene sequence: CDR1 LGHDT, CDR2 YNNKEL (reference sequence). The CDR3 length is 19 residues. After removal of 0 bases from V and 5 bases from J, the junction contained 16 bases not matched to a gene. As DNA, the CDR3 is TGTGCCAGCAGCCAAGATATTGGGCCGGGACAGGGTAGACTTGAGACCCAGTACTTC. Protein: CASSQDIGPGQGRLETQYF.

This clone came up once. The chain uses TRBV7-9 and TRBJ1-5; D possibly corresponds to TRBD1 (5 bases). Deletions cut 3 bases from V and 2 bases from J, with 8 bases between. The CDR3 is 14 amino acids. Germline assignment: CDR1 SEHNR and CDR2 FQNEAQ (reference sequence). The CDR3 loop reads CASSFSGGNQPQHF. In DNA form, the CDR3 reads TGTGCCAGCAGCTTCTCGGGGGGCAATCAGCCCCAGCATTTT.

The V gene is TRBV18, the J gene TRBJ1-2; 7 nucleotides match TRBD1. This CDR3 region has 12 residues. V lost 0 bases and J lost 11; bases outside the gene matches: 3. CDR1 KGHSH and CDR2 LQKENI come from the germline V gene. CDR3 amino acids: CASSPPDRVYTF. The CDR3 DNA reads TGTGCCAGCTCACCACCAGACAGGGTGTACACCTTC. The whole variable domain, filled in from reference TRBV18 and TRBJ1-2, reads NAGVMQNPRHLVRRRGQEARLRCSPMKGHSHVYWYRQLPEEGLKFMVYLQKENIIDESGMPKERFSAEFPKEGPSILRIQQVVRGDSAAYFCASSPPDRVYTFGSGTRLTVV.

This chain connects TRBV2 to TRBJ1-5, with no clear D. CDR1 and CDR2 from the germline V gene are SNHLY and FYNNEI. Trimming stripped 5 bases from V and 0 bases from J, with 2 bases between. The CDR3 contains 12 residues. Here the CDR3 reads CASSLSNQPQHF. The DNA of the CDR3 is TGTGCCAGCAGTCTTAGCAATCAGCCCCAGCATTTT.

The chain carries TRBV2 and TRBJ1-6; 9 positions match TRBD1. After removal of 7 bases from V and 7 bases from J, the junction contained 8 bases not matched to a gene. This CDR3 spans 15 amino acids. In germline, CDR1 is SNHLY, CDR2 FYNNEI. The CDR3 sequence is CASTLTGGANSPLHF. Here the CDR3 DNA reads TGTGCCAGCACTCTCACAGGGGGCGCGAATTCACCCCTCCACTTT.

The rearrangement joins TRBV6-1 to TRBJ1-4; D might be TRBD1 (6 bases). Trimming took 2 bases from V and 4 from J, leaving 11 bases between them. Germline V gene lookup returns CDR1 MNHNS and CDR2 SASEGT. The CDR3 contains 15 residues. The CDR3 DNA reads as TGTGCCAGCAGTGAATGGGACATGAATAATGAAAAACTGTTTTTT. Amino acids: CASSEWDMNNEKLFF.

The chain is built from TRBV9 and TRBJ1-3; D gene ambiguous. The germline CDR1 and CDR2 sequences are SGDLS and YYNGEE. There are 15 residues in the CDR3. Trimming shortened V by 3 bases and J by 0 bases, and 10 bases separated the two germline ends. Here the CDR3 DNA reads TGTGCCAGCAGCGCCGGGAGACTCTCTGGAAACACCATATATTTT. Translated: CASSAGRLSGNTIYF.

The chain joins TRBV18 to TRBJ2-3; 11 bases are shared with TRBD2. The germline CDR1 and CDR2 sequences are KGHSH and LQKENI. The CDR3 covers 16 residues. Trimming took 4 bases from V and 2 from J; bases not matched to a gene: 5. The CDR3, as DNA: TGTGCCAGCTCACGACGGACTAGCGGGTACACAGATACGCAGTATTTT. Residues: CASSRRTSGYTDTQYF. Using reference TRBV18 and TRBJ2-3 for the parts outside the CDR3, the full variable domain is NAGVMQNPRHLVRRRGQEARLRCSPMKGHSHVYWYRQLPEEGLKFMVYLQKENIIDESGMPKERFSAEFPKEGPSILRIQQVVRGDSAAYFCASSRRTSGYTDTQYFGPGTRLTVL.

The chain is built from TRBV5-1 and TRBJ2-5; 12 bases agree with TRBD2. J gave up 5 bases and V 4 bases, and 12 bases lay outside the gene matches. The CDR3 consists of 17 residues. The germline V gene has CDR1 SGHRS and CDR2 YFSETQ. The chain's CDR3 is CASSRRLAGDDGETQYF. In DNA, the CDR3 is TGCGCCAGCAGCCGCAGACTAGCGGGGGATGATGGGGAGACCCAGTACTTC.

The V gene is TRBV4-1, the J gene TRBJ1-2; 9 bases align to TRBD1. Germline V gene lookup returns CDR1 MGHRA and CDR2 YSYEKL. The CDR3 covers 15 residues. With V trimmed by 4 bases and J by 5 bases, 8 bases remained unmatched. The CDR3 DNA reads as TGCGCCAGCAGCCCCGCGAGGACAGGGGAGTATGGCTACACCTTC. It yields the protein CASSPARTGEYGYTF.

J is TRBJ1-2 and V is TRBV4-1, with TRBD1 as a possible D gene (6 bases). Trimming removed 5 bases from V and 4 bases from J, with 11 bases in between. This CDR3 is built from 13 residues. Per the germline V gene, CDR1 is MGHRA and CDR2 is YSYEKL. For the CDR3, the DNA is TGCGCCAGCAGCGCACAGGGATCCTATGGCTACACCTTC. Its translation: CASSAQGSYGYTF.